This T cell receptor beta chain derives from a study of T cells after posttransplantation cyclophosphamide. Study results and limitations: Later blood repertoires were often dominated by clones from the donor CD8+ memory compartment. After PTCy, TRB diversity resembled that of CNI/methotrexate controls. Blood and skin or GI T cell repertoires showed limited TRB overlap.

The protocol was immunoSEQ multiplex PCR, while the TCRdb copy is restricted to in-frame clones and leaves out a portion. The sample lists approximately 10,000 clones, around 90% occurring once. Germline CDR1 is SEHNR and CDR2 is FQNEAQ (reference sequence). The CDR3 contains 13 residues. V lost 4 bases and J 4 bases, leaving 8 bases between the germline ends. With respect to this clone: Its antigen is as yet unknown.

Controls had myeloablative marrow grafts with methotrexate and calcineurin inhibitor, sampled at 1 year. This TCR was recovered from a male patient aged 45 to 59 who received an allogeneic stem cell transplant from an unrelated donor, was CMV-positive, and had chronic GVHD only. The graft donor may have contributed some T cells. The J gene is TRBJ2-1, the V gene TRBV7-9; D might be TRBD1 (5 bases). This material consisted of PBMCs, taken around 440 days after allogeneic stem cell transplant with calcineurin inhibitor and methotrexate. The CDR3 protein is CASSYDSYNEQFF. DNA of the CDR3: TGTGCCAGCAGCTACGACAGTTACAATGAGCAGTTCTTC. The whole variable domain, remainder taken from reference TRBV7-9 and TRBJ2-1, is DTGVSQNPRHKITKRGQNVTFRCDPISEHNRLYWYRQTLGQGPEFLTYFQNEAQLEKSRLLSDRFSAERPKGSFSTLEIQRTEQGDSAMYLCASSYDSYNEQFFGPGTRLTVL.